This T cell receptor (beta chain) was captured by sequencing in a study of blood T cells in healthy people across ages. Study-level points and caveats: Naive T cell percentage and TCR beta diversity correlated strongly.

This CDR3 is built from 15 residues. Germline loops: CDR1 LNHDA, CDR2 SQIVND (reference sequence). The V gene end was trimmed by 5 bases and the J gene end by 4 bases; junction bases not matched to a gene: 8. Then a second PCR, running roughly 7 to 11 cycles, was carried out with a sample-barcoded 5' primer and a J-beta primer mix. TCRdb analysed the 5' RACE reads with MiXCR anew, one entry per CDR3 protein. The sample consists of about 600,000 distinct CDR3 sequences, around 48% of them appearing once. This clonotype came up many times. No antigen is known for it. This chain uses TRBV19 with TRBJ2-7; 10 bases agree with TRBD1. This receptor was identified in an elderly man in good health. Sequenced sample: blood. The CDR3 nucleotides read TGTGCCAGTAGTCTCCGGGACAGGGGCGGATACGAGCAGTACTTC. It is translated as CASSLRDRGGYEQYF.